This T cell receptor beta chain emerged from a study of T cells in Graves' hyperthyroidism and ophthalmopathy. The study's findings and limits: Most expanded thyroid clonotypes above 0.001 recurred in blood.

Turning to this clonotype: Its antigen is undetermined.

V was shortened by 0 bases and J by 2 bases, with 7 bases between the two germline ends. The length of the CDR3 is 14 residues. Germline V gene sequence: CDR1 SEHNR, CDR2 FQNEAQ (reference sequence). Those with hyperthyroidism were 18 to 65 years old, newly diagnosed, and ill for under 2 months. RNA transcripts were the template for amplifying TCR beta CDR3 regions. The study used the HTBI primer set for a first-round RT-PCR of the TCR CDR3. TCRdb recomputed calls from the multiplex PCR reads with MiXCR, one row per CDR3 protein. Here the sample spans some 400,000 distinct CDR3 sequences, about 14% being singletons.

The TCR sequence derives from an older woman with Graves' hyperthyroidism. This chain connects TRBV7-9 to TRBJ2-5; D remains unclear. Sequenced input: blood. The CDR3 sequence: CASSLATSQETQYF. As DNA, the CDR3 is TGTGCCAGCAGCTTAGCGACATCGCAAGAGACCCAGTACTTC.